The 10 T cell receptor beta chains listed next were all sequenced from one sample in a study of cytomegalovirus exposure and HLA in healthy donors. The PCR ran on 60 Vbeta and 13 Jbeta primers. Sequencing was performed with immunoSEQ multiplex PCR; in TCRdb, only in-frame clones are kept and a portion is missing. Here the sample spans hundreds of thousands of clones, less than 80% being singletons. Sequenced input: PBMCs. All receptors come from a girl aged 2-10 years in good health and CMV-seronegative.

This chain links TRBV5-6 with TRBJ2-7; D may be TRBD1 (5 bases). Trimming pared 3 bases from V and 3 bases from J, leaving 25 bases between. This CDR3 contains 18 residues. CDR1 is SGHDT, CDR2 YYEEEE, per germline. CDR3 amino acids: CASSSQPLGPLPNYEQYF. In DNA, the CDR3 is TGTGCCAGCAGCTCGCAGCCTTTGGGGCCCCTACCAAACTACGAGCAGTACTTC.

V is TRBV9 and J is TRBJ2-7; 7 bases match TRBD1. Germline V gives CDR1 SGDLS, CDR2 YYNGEE. Unmatched junction bases numbered 11, after V lost 0 bases and J lost 2 bases. The CDR3 consists of 17 residues. CDR3 sequence: CASSVEGAGFNPYEQYF. The DNA of the CDR3 is TGTGCCAGCAGCGTAGAGGGGGCGGGTTTCAACCCCTACGAGCAGTACTTC.

This clone was recorded a few times. This chain links TRBV4-2 with TRBJ2-1; perhaps TRBD2 as D (5 bases). The CDR3 runs to 17 residues. The V and J ends lost 0 bases and 4 bases respectively, with 16 bases between them. Germline assignment: CDR1 LGHNA and CDR2 YNFKEQ. The CDR3 coding sequence is TGTGCCAGCAGCCAAGATCTATATGGGAGAGGATACAATGAGCAGTTCTTC. Protein: CASSQDLYGRGYNEQFF.

This chain connects TRBV7-9 to TRBJ1-1, with D maybe TRBD1 (5 bases). The V gene's germline CDR1 is SEHNR and CDR2 FQNEAQ (reference sequence). The CDR3 is 15 amino acids. V gave up 10 bases and J gave up 1 base, with 19 bases separating them. CDR3 in DNA: TGTGCCATCTCCCGAATAGACAGTCCGAACACTGAAGCTTTCTTT. Its protein product is CAISRIDSPNTEAFF.

This rearrangement joins TRBV7-9 to TRBJ1-2, with 10 bases matching TRBD1. The V and J ends lost 5 bases and 9 bases, in that order; junction bases with no gene match: 21. The germline V gene encodes CDR1 SEHNR and CDR2 FQNEAQ (reference sequence). The CDR3 totals 18 residues. This CDR3 is CASSPTLVDGGTGVRYTF. As DNA, the CDR3 is TGTGCCAGCAGCCCAACCTTAGTGGATGGCGGGACAGGGGTACGCTACACCTTC. Drawing the rest from reference TRBV7-9 and TRBJ1-2, the complete variable domain is DTGVSQNPRHKITKRGQNVTFRCDPISEHNRLYWYRQTLGQGPEFLTYFQNEAQLEKSRLLSDRFSAERPKGSFSTLEIQRTEQGDSAMYLCASSPTLVDGGTGVRYTFGSGTRLTVV.

J is TRBJ2-7 and V is TRBV7-9; D is possibly TRBD2 (5 bases). Germline V gene sequence: CDR1 SEHNR, CDR2 FQNEAQ (reference sequence). The CDR3 extends over 14 amino acids. V was clipped by 1 base and J by 2 bases, with 9 bases between them. The CDR3 sequence is CASSLGDYTYEQYF. For the CDR3, the DNA is TGTGCCAGCAGCTTAGGAGACTATACCTACGAGCAGTACTTC.

J is TRBJ2-1 and V is TRBV4-1; 13 positions agree with TRBD2. The germline V gene has CDR1 MGHRA and CDR2 YSYEKL. V dropped 1 base and J dropped 9; count of bases not matched to a gene: 6. There are 16 residues in the CDR3. The CDR3 DNA sequence: TGCGCCAGCAGCCAAGGGGGACTAGCGGGATGGGGTGAGCAGTTCTTC. This translates into CASSQGGLAGWGEQFF.

This rearrangement joins TRBV7-9 to TRBJ2-6; 12 bases are shared with TRBD1. V dropped 4 bases and J dropped 1; count of bases not matched to a gene: 2. This CDR3 contains 17 residues. Germline CDR1 is SEHNR and CDR2 is FQNEAQ (reference sequence). The CDR3 DNA sequence: TGTGCCAGCAGCTCGGGACAGGGGGCTTCTGGGGCCAACGTCCTGACTTTC. As protein: CASSSGQGASGANVLTF.

V is TRBV6-1 and J is TRBJ2-1; D remains unclear. The V gene lost 3 bases and the J gene lost 3 bases, with 15 bases spanning the gap. There are 16 residues in the CDR3. The germline V gene has CDR1 MNHNS and CDR2 SASEGT. The CDR3: CASSEFLLNVYNEQFF. For the CDR3, the DNA is TGTGCCAGCAGTGAGTTTCTACTTAACGTCTACAATGAGCAGTTCTTC.

The chain carries TRBV6-5 and TRBJ1-1; TRBD1 matches 7 bases. The V segment lost 0 bases and the J segment 6 bases; nucleotides outside the gene matches: 7. Germline V gene data show CDR1 as MNHEY and CDR2 as SVGAGI. The CDR3 extends over 15 amino acids. The CDR3 nucleotides are TGTGCCAGCAGTTACTCGACCGGGACAGTCGCTGAAGCTTTCTTT. This codes for CASSYSTGTVAEAFF.